The TCR beta chain described here comes from a study of blood T cell repertoires in COVID-19. About the research overall: Acute and convalescent COVID-19 specimens originated in the United States, Italy and Spain. T cells, B-cell-depleted T cells, or PBMCs provided the cDNA or gDNA that served as material.

Sequencing was performed with immunoSEQ multiplex PCR; in TCRdb, only in-frame clones are kept and a portion is missing. The sample holds 350,000 to 450,000 clones, 70% to 90% seen once. Germline lookup yields CDR1 WNHNN and CDR2 SYGVQD (reference sequence). The V end lost 0 bases, the J end lost 2 bases, and 20 bases lay between the germline ends. CDR3 length equals 18 residues. The sequenced sample consisted of peripheral blood. This TCR was recovered from a human donor in a cohort sampled during active COVID-19. J is TRBJ2-7 and V is TRBV10-1; tentative D call: TRBD2 (6 bases). CDR3 nucleotides: TGCGCCAGCAGTGAGTCTGGGGGGTGGGGCAGGTTTCCCTACGAGCAGTACTTC. Encoded protein: CASSESGGWGRFPYEQYF.